This T cell receptor (beta chain) appears in the sequencing data of a study of control samples from healthy donors and cancer patients. The V end was cut by 7 bases, the J end by 4 bases, with 11 bases between. Germline-derived CDR1 and CDR2 are LNHDA and SQIVND (reference sequence). The CDR3 is 13 amino acids. Profiled with immunoSEQ multiplex PCR; TCRdb holds only in-frame clones, not every one. The sample has 25,000 to 35,000 clones; 80% to 90% are singletons. The sequence was obtained from a woman in her 40s with lung cancer. The chain employs TRBV19 and TRBJ1-5; D is uncertain. Material for sequencing was PBMCs. The CDR3 region is CASTMTQNQPQHF. The CDR3 region has the DNA TGTGCCAGTACTATGACACAAAATCAGCCCCAGCATTTT.